These 24 T cell receptor beta chains share one sample of origin, sequenced in a study of T cells in localized non-small cell lung cancer. The data were produced by immunoSEQ multiplex PCR, yet TCRdb's version contains in-frame clones alone and is incomplete. This table has around 18,000 clones, roughly four fifths appearing once. The sample consisted of peripheral blood, taken before any cancer treatment. These receptors were taken from a female donor at least 60 years old with stage I lung adenocarcinoma.

The gene calls are TRBV5-8 and TRBJ2-5; D remains ambiguous. Trimming took off 1 base at V and 5 bases at J, with 12 bases between the two ends. Germline CDR1 and CDR2: SGHTS and YDEGEE. The CDR3 length is 14 residues. The DNA for the CDR3 is TGTGCCAGCAGCTTGTCCACTACACGGGAGACCCAGTACTTC. Its protein product is CASSLSTTRETQYF.

The chain is built from TRBV5-8 and TRBJ1-1, with TRBD1 as a possible D gene (5 bases). The CDR3 runs to 11 residues. V gave up 10 bases and J gave up 6 bases, with 13 bases separating them. Germline CDR1 is SGHTS and CDR2 is YDEGEE. The CDR3 DNA reads TGTGCCGACTGGGGGGGGGCTGAAGCTTTCTTT. This codes for CADWGGAEAFF.

V and J are TRBV7-9 and TRBJ2-3; D is uncertain. Trimming stripped 2 bases from V and 2 bases from J, with 8 bases between. Germline CDR1 and CDR2: SEHNR and FQNEAQ (reference sequence). CDR3 length: 14 amino acids. The CDR3, as DNA: TGTGCCAGCAGCTTAAGGAGATTCACAGATACGCAGTATTTT. Amino acids: CASSLRRFTDTQYF.

The CDR3 reads CASAPGNQETQYF. Here the CDR3 DNA reads TGCGCCAGCGCCCCGGGGAACCAAGAGACCCAGTACTTC. This chain uses TRBV5-1 with TRBJ2-5, with a weak D call TRBD2 (5 bases). Deletions cut 7 bases from V and 0 bases from J, with 10 bases between. The CDR3 has 13 amino acids. From germline, CDR1 is SGHRS and CDR2 YFSETQ.

The chain links TRBV20-1 to TRBJ1-2; D not resolved. The CDR3 totals 10 residues. Trimming stripped 3 bases from V and 6 bases from J, with 5 bases between. The germline V gene encodes CDR1 DFQATT and CDR2 SNEGSKA (reference sequence). For the CDR3, the DNA is TGCAGTGCTAGTGAGGATGGCTACACCTTC. Residues: CSASEDGYTF.

This sequence joins TRBV30 and TRBJ1-2; D may be TRBD1 (6 bases). Trimming stripped 0 bases from V and 8 bases from J, with 22 bases between. Germline CDR1 and CDR2: GTSNPN and SVGIG (reference sequence). The CDR3 contains 16 residues. The CDR3 region has the DNA TGTGCCTGGAGTGTTTGGGTGGGGGCAGGGCTCAGCGGCTACACCTTC. The encoded protein is CAWSVWVGAGLSGYTF.

The chain employs TRBV30 and TRBJ1-3, with TRBD1 as a possible D gene (5 bases). This CDR3 is built from 11 residues. V shed 8 bases and J shed 8 bases, with 13 bases lying between them. The V gene's germline CDR1 is GTSNPN and CDR2 SVGIG (reference sequence). This chain's CDR3 is CAGRRGDTIYF. The CDR3, as DNA: TGTGCCGGACGGCGGGGGGACACCATATATTTT.

In DNA, the CDR3 is TGTGCCATCAGGGGACAGCTCAACACTGAAGCTTTCTTT. This translates into CAIRGQLNTEAFF. This rearrangement joins TRBV10-3 to TRBJ1-1; 7 positions match TRBD1. CDR1 and CDR2 (germline): ENHRY, SYGVKD. The CDR3 has 13 amino acids. V was clipped by 6 bases and J by 2 bases; unmatched bases: 3.

The chain has TRBV18 and TRBJ2-5; either TRBD1 or TRBD2 may fit D (5 bases each). The CDR3 runs 14 residues. Trimming took 3 bases from V and 5 from J, leaving 13 bases between them. Germline V CDR1 and CDR2: KGHSH, LQKENI. This CDR3 reads CASSPMGERETQYF. DNA for the CDR3: TGTGCCAGCTCACCCATGGGGGAGCGGGAGACCCAGTACTTC.

This rearrangement joins TRBV19 to TRBJ1-5; possibly TRBD1 for D (5 bases). In germline, CDR1 is LNHDA, CDR2 SQIVND (reference sequence). This CDR3 spans 13 amino acids. Trimming removed 8 bases from V and 3 bases from J, with 11 bases in between. The CDR3, as DNA: TGTGCCAGTCGTAAGGGGTTCAATCAGCCCCAGCATTTT. Encoded protein: CASRKGFNQPQHF.

The gene calls are TRBV7-8 and TRBJ2-2; D is uncertain. Germline-derived CDR1 and CDR2 are SGHVS and FQNEAQ. The CDR3 runs 12 residues. V shed 3 bases and J shed 4 bases, with 3 bases lying between them. The CDR3 sequence is CASSFLTGELFF. CDR3 coding DNA: TGTGCCAGCAGCTTTCTCACCGGGGAGCTGTTTTTT.

The chain links TRBV5-1 to TRBJ2-2; TRBD1 matches at 11 bases. This CDR3 spans 15 amino acids. Per germline, CDR1 SGHRS and CDR2 YFSETQ. V lost 3 bases to trimming and J lost 7 bases; unmatched junction nucleotides: 5. The CDR3 region has the DNA TGCGCCAGCAGCTCCGGACAGGGGGCGCGCGGGGAGCTGTTTTTT. Protein sequence: CASSSGQGARGELFF.

The J gene is TRBJ2-7, the V gene TRBV5-1; 9 bases line up with TRBD1. Unmatched junction bases numbered 8, after V lost 4 bases and J lost 6 bases. The germline V gene has CDR1 SGHRS and CDR2 YFSETQ. The CDR3 contains 14 residues. CDR3 sequence (DNA): TGCGCCAGCAGCCTTGGACAGGGGTTGTTCGAGCAGTACTTC. It codes for CASSLGQGLFEQYF.

This chain links TRBV7-8 with TRBJ1-4; D call uncertain. CDR3 size: 15 residues. Germline values: CDR1 SGHVS, CDR2 FQNEAQ. The ends were cut back, 2 bases at V and 8 bases at J, with 15 bases in the middle. The CDR3 spells CASSLKRQPGEKLFF. The CDR3 region has the DNA TGTGCCAGCAGCTTAAAAAGACAACCCGGGGAAAAACTGTTTTTT.

This clone was seen more than once but under ten times. The chain has TRBV7-9 and TRBJ2-7; D unresolved. Trimming shortened V by 1 base and J by 0 bases, and 7 bases separated the two germline ends. The CDR3 contains 14 residues. Per the germline V gene, CDR1 is SEHNR and CDR2 is FQNEAQ (reference sequence). The CDR3 region has the DNA TGTGCCAGCAGCTTAGACCAGAGCTCCTACGAGCAGTACTTC. Its protein is CASSLDQSSYEQYF.

V gene TRBV19 combines with J gene TRBJ1-4; no reliable D call. Germline V gene lookup returns CDR1 LNHDA and CDR2 SQIVND (reference sequence). There are 14 residues in the CDR3. Trimming took off 7 bases at V and 0 bases at J, with 9 bases between the two ends. The CDR3, as DNA: TGTGCCAGTAATTATGGGGCAACTAATGAAAAACTGTTTTTT. This codes for CASNYGATNEKLFF. Combining the CDR3 with reference TRBV19 and TRBJ1-4 gives the whole variable domain DGGITQSPKYLFRKEGQNVTLSCEQNLNHDAMYWYRQDPGQGLRLIYYSQIVNDFQKGDIAEGYSVSREKKESFPLTVTSAQKNPTAFYLCASNYGATNEKLFFGSGTQLSVL.

V is TRBV5-4 and J is TRBJ1-2, with 7 bases matching TRBD1. There are 15 residues in the CDR3. Trimming at V came to 1 base and at J to 7 bases, leaving 10 bases not matched to a gene. Germline loops: CDR1 SGHNT, CDR2 YYREEE (reference sequence). CDR3 nucleotide sequence: TGTGCCAGCAGCTTGAAGGGGGCGCTAAGTCGTGGCTACACCTTC. Amino acid sequence: CASSLKGALSRGYTF. The full variable domain, with the rest looked up from reference TRBV5-4 and TRBJ1-2, is ETGVTQSPTHLIKTRGQQVTLRCSSQSGHNTVSWYQQALGQGPQFIFQYYREEENGRGNFPPRFSGLQFPNYSSELNVNALELDDSALYLCASSLKGALSRGYTFGSGTRLTVV.

This clone was found once. The V call is TRBV5-1, the J call TRBJ2-2; 8 bases fit TRBD1. Trimming at V came to 4 bases and at J to 10 bases, leaving 9 bases not matched to a gene. Germline V gene data show CDR1 as SGHRS and CDR2 as YFSETQ. The CDR3 is 14 residues long. This CDR3 reads CASSGRTGLEELFF. The DNA for the CDR3 is TGCGCCAGCAGCGGGCGGACAGGGTTGGAGGAGCTGTTTTTT.

The chain carries TRBV6-5 and TRBJ1-2; tentatively, D is TRBD1 (5 bases). Per the germline V gene, CDR1 is MNHEY and CDR2 is SVGAGI. CDR3 length: 15 residues. The germline V and J ends were trimmed by 8 bases and 6 bases, with 22 bases remaining between them. CDR3: CASGTQGGGKNGYTF. The CDR3 nucleotides read TGTGCCAGCGGTACCCAGGGTGGGGGAAAAAATGGCTACACCTTC.

The rearrangement links TRBV6-5 to TRBJ1-4; D is ambiguous. Trimming took off 2 bases at V and 5 bases at J, with 9 bases between the two ends. The CDR3 is 14 residues long. Germline-derived CDR1 and CDR2 are MNHEY and SVGAGI. CDR3 DNA sequence: TGTGCCAGCAGTTACCAACGGGAGAATGAAAAACTGTTTTTT. It yields the protein CASSYQRENEKLFF.

J is TRBJ2-7 and V is TRBV7-2; no reliable D call. V dropped 3 bases and J dropped 0 bases, with 15 bases sitting between them. CDR3 size: 16 residues. Germline-derived CDR1 and CDR2 are SGHTA and FQGNSA. In DNA form, the CDR3 reads TGTGCCAGCAGCTTGATGTATGGAACAGCCTCCTACGAGCAGTACTTC. Protein sequence: CASSLMYGTASYEQYF.

The V gene is TRBV5-1, the J gene TRBJ2-5; either TRBD1 or TRBD2 may supply D (5 bases each). The CDR3 is 16 amino acids. Trimming left V 2 bases short and J 1 base short, with 15 bases between. Germline V gene sequence: CDR1 SGHRS, CDR2 YFSETQ. The CDR3 sequence is CASSFGRGSPQETQYF. The CDR3 DNA is TGCGCCAGCAGCTTCGGCCGGGGCTCCCCCCAAGAGACCCAGTACTTC.

The chain employs TRBV7-8 and TRBJ2-7, with 10 bases lining up with TRBD1. Losses at the gene ends were 3 bases for V and 3 bases for J; bases not matched to a gene: 5. The CDR3 is made up of 15 amino acids. In germline, CDR1 is SGHVS, CDR2 FQNEAQ. CDR3 loop: CASSFRRDRGYEQYF. As DNA, the CDR3 is TGTGCCAGCAGCTTCCGCCGGGACAGGGGCTACGAGCAGTACTTC.

The J gene is TRBJ2-1, the V gene TRBV5-6, with 9 bases that match TRBD1. V lost 3 bases, J lost 2 bases, and 9 bases stayed unmatched. CDR3 size: 17 residues. The germline V gene encodes CDR1 SGHDT and CDR2 YYEEEE. For the CDR3, the DNA is TGTGCCAGCAGCTCTACCTCTACAGGGGGCACCTACAATGAGCAGTTCTTC. Translated: CASSSTSTGGTYNEQFF. Drawing the rest from reference TRBV5-6 and TRBJ2-1, the complete variable domain is DAGVTQSPTHLIKTRGQQVTLRCSPKSGHDTVSWYQQALGQGPQFIFQYYEEEERQRGNFPDRFSGHQFPNYSSELNVNALLLGDSALYLCASSSTSTGGTYNEQFFGPGTRLTVL.